This entry lists 2 T cell receptor beta chains sequenced from one sample in a study of T cells after yellow fever vaccination. TCRdb fed the 5' RACE reads into MiXCR, producing one record per CDR3 protein. The sample comprises around 100,000 distinct CDR3 sequences, 8% to 9.5% of which are singletons, and 25% rests with the top ten. This specimen consisted of CD8+ T cells sorted from PBMCs, obtained 45 days after the yellow fever booster vaccination. The receptors were sampled from a man aged 25 to 40 who received the YFV17D yellow fever vaccine.

This chain connects TRBV28 to TRBJ2-1, with D tentatively TRBD2 (5 bases). V was clipped by 5 bases and J by 0 bases, with 11 bases between them. The CDR3 has 15 amino acids. The germline V gene has CDR1 MDHEN and CDR2 SYDVKM. In DNA form, the CDR3 reads TGTGCCAGCAGTCCTGGACTGCCCTCCTACAATGAGCAGTTCTTC. This encodes CASSPGLPSYNEQFF.

The rearrangement links TRBV5-1 to TRBJ2-7, with D possibly TRBD2 on 6 matching bases. CDR1 is SGHRS, CDR2 YFSETQ, per germline. There are 15 residues in the CDR3. Trimming removed 4 bases at V and 6 bases at J, with 20 bases between. CDR3 sequence: CASSPGDPSPLEQYF. The CDR3 nucleotides read TGCGCCAGCAGCCCGGGGGACCCGTCCCCGCTCGAGCAGTACTTC. Complete variable domain (other parts from reference TRBV5-1 and TRBJ2-7): KAGVTQTPRYLIKTRGQQVTLSCSPISGHRSVSWYQQTPGQGLQFLFEYFSETQRNKGNFPGRFSGRQFSNSRSEMNVSTLELGDSALYLCASSPGDPSPLEQYFGPGTRLTVT.